These 16 T cell receptor beta chains share one sample of origin, sequenced in a study of T-cell reconstitution after alpha-beta-depleted transplantation in children. It was with unique molecular identifiers that the TCRbeta library was prepared. From the PCR reads, TCRdb called clonotypes with MiXCR, one entry per CDR3 protein. The sample has about 350,000 distinct CDR3 sequences, 10% to 15% seen once; the top ten hold about 4.5%. This specimen consisted of PBMCs, obtained from the stem cell graft. These receptors came from a human donor who donated a stem cell graft to a child with Fanconi anemia.

At least ten counts were recorded for this clonotype. The chain employs TRBV30 and TRBJ1-1; D call uncertain. The germline CDR1 and CDR2 sequences are GTSNPN and SVGIG (reference sequence). The ends were cut back, 0 bases at V and 4 bases at J, with 6 bases in the middle. This CDR3 has 12 residues. CDR3 DNA sequence: TGTGCCTGGAGTGTCTTCGGCACTGAAGCTTTCTTT. Translation gives CAWSVFGTEAFF.

J is TRBJ2-5 and V is TRBV7-8; 7 nucleotides line up with TRBD1. The CDR3 length is 15 residues. The germline gives CDR1 SGHVS, CDR2 FQNEAQ. The J segment lost 7 bases and the V segment lost 4 bases, leaving 12 bases of the junction unmatched. CDR3 region: CASSSPRQGSATQYF. The CDR3 DNA is TGTGCCAGCAGCTCTCCGCGACAGGGATCGGCGACCCAGTACTTC.

This clonotype occurred many times. The chain recombines TRBV5-1 with TRBJ2-5; D remains unclear. The CDR3 runs to 14 residues. The germline V gene has CDR1 SGHRS and CDR2 YFSETQ. V was clipped by 4 bases and J by 5 bases, with 15 bases between them. CDR3 sequence (DNA): TGCGCCAGCAGCCCCGACCCCGGAATCGAGACCCAGTACTTC. It translates to CASSPDPGIETQYF.

This clonotype was counted a few times. This chain joins TRBV20-1 and TRBJ2-2; 7 nucleotides agree with TRBD2. V lost 4 bases to trimming and J lost 5 bases; unmatched junction nucleotides: 7. This CDR3 spans 14 amino acids. Germline V CDR1 and CDR2: DFQATT, SNEGSKA (reference sequence). The CDR3 sequence: CSAIGAGTTGELFF. In DNA, the CDR3 is TGCAGTGCTATAGGAGCGGGGACGACCGGGGAGCTGTTTTTT.

The chain combines TRBV20-1 with TRBJ2-5; no reliable D call. The CDR3 has 12 residues. V lost 6 bases to trimming and J lost 4 bases, with 12 bases between them. CDR1 and CDR2 from the germline V gene are DFQATT and SNEGSKA (reference sequence). The CDR3 DNA is TGCAGTGCCTCAGGTCCTGGAGAGACCCAGTACTTC. Protein product: CSASGPGETQYF.

This chain connects TRBV20-1 to TRBJ1-4, with TRBD1 identical over 7 bases. V was clipped by 1 base and J by 8 bases; unmatched bases: 7. CDR3 length: 14 residues. Germline V gene data show CDR1 as DFQATT and CDR2 as SNEGSKA (reference sequence). Here the CDR3 DNA reads TGCAGTGCTAGAGGAGAGGGGGCTAGGGAAAAACTGTTTTTT. It specifies CSARGEGAREKLFF.

This clonotype was detected a few times. The chain is built from TRBV18 and TRBJ1-1, with D perhaps TRBD1 (5 bases). The CDR3 sequence is 16 residues long. Trimming left V 1 base short and J 0 bases short, with 12 bases between. CDR1 and CDR2 from the germline V gene are KGHSH and LQKENI. The CDR3 DNA sequence: TGTGCCAGCTCACCACGGGCAGGGAGCATGAACACTGAAGCTTTCTTT. Its translation is CASSPRAGSMNTEAFF. Drawing the rest from reference TRBV18 and TRBJ1-1, the complete variable domain is NAGVMQNPRHLVRRRGQEARLRCSPMKGHSHVYWYRQLPEEGLKFMVYLQKENIIDESGMPKERFSAEFPKEGPSILRIQQVVRGDSAAYFCASSPRAGSMNTEAFFGQGTRLTVV.

V and J are TRBV18 and TRBJ2-5; 8 bases align to TRBD1. Germline-derived CDR1 and CDR2 are KGHSH and LQKENI. The CDR3 totals 13 residues. The V and J ends lost 6 bases and 5 bases, in that order; junction bases with no gene match: 5. For the CDR3, the DNA is TGTGCCAGCTCGAACCGGGACAGGGAGACCCAGTACTTC. Its protein is CASSNRDRETQYF.

The chain couples TRBV14 to TRBJ1-3, with D hard to call. CDR1 and CDR2 (germline): SGHDN, FVKESK. V lost 4 bases, J lost 4 bases, and 14 bases lay in between. The CDR3 length is 15 residues. CDR3 in DNA: TGTGCCAGCAGCCCCCCGGCCGGCCGAGGAAACACCATATATTTT. Protein: CASSPPAGRGNTIYF.

This clonotype appeared a few times. V is TRBV11-2 and J is TRBJ2-3; perhaps D is TRBD1 or TRBD2 (5 bases each). Trimming removed 5 bases from V and 2 bases from J, with 11 bases in between. Germline V CDR1 and CDR2: SGHAT, FQNNGV. The CDR3 has 14 residues. The CDR3, as DNA: TGTGCCAGCAGCCCCTGGGACCTCACAGATACGCAGTATTTT. Its protein is CASSPWDLTDTQYF.

This clonotype was seen many times. This chain uses TRBV24-1 with TRBJ2-1; a weak D match, TRBD1 (6 bases). Trimming cost V 4 bases and J 5 bases, with 11 bases left between them. The CDR3 has 14 amino acids. The germline gives CDR1 KGHDR, CDR2 SFDVKD. The CDR3 sequence is CATSEWTDNNEQFF. The CDR3 bases are TGTGCCACCAGTGAATGGACAGATAACAATGAGCAGTTCTTC.

This chain joins TRBV3-1 and TRBJ2-3; possibly TRBD1 for D (5 bases). This CDR3 spans 15 amino acids. Per the germline V gene, CDR1 is LGHDT and CDR2 is YNNKEL (reference sequence). V gave up 0 bases and J gave up 1 base, with 8 bases separating them. The CDR3 region is CASSQDQGRTDTQYF. The CDR3, as DNA: TGTGCCAGCAGCCAAGATCAGGGCCGCACAGATACGCAGTATTTT.

The chain carries TRBV12-3 or TRBV12-4 and TRBJ2-5, with TRBD2 as a possible D gene (6 bases). CDR3 length: 15 amino acids. V lost 6 bases to trimming and J lost 4 bases, with 18 bases between them. As DNA, the CDR3 is TGTGCCAGCAGGTTCGGGACTTCAAAGGCAGAGACCCAGTACTTC. Its translation: CASRFGTSKAETQYF.

The genes are TRBV7-7 and TRBJ2-3; D gene ambiguous. CDR3 length: 13 amino acids. Germline V gene lookup returns CDR1 SSHAT and CDR2 FNYEAQ (reference sequence). Trimming took off 2 bases at V and 8 bases at J, with 11 bases between the two ends. The CDR3 reads CASSLRATSTQYF. In nucleotides, the CDR3 is TGTGCCAGCAGCTTAAGGGCCACTTCTACGCAGTATTTT. The whole variable domain, filled in from reference TRBV7-7 and TRBJ2-3, reads GAGVSQSPRYKVTKRGQDVTLRCDPISSHATLYWYQQALGQGPEFLTYFNYEAQPDKSGLPSDRFSAERPEGSISTLTIQRTEQRDSAMYRCASSLRATSTQYFGPGTRLTVL.

At least ten counts were recorded for this clonotype. The chain combines TRBV5-1 with TRBJ2-5; D might be TRBD1 (5 bases). Germline loops: CDR1 SGHRS, CDR2 YFSETQ. Trimming removed 0 bases from V and 4 bases from J, with 13 bases in between. The CDR3 has 15 amino acids. The CDR3 sequence: CASSLVAGSGETQYF. CDR3 bases: TGCGCCAGCAGCTTGGTGGCAGGGTCGGGAGAGACCCAGTACTTC.

This clonotype occurred many times. The rearrangement joins TRBV12-3 or TRBV12-4 to TRBJ1-5, with a possible D match to TRBD1 (6 bases). The CDR3 is made up of 15 amino acids. Trimming left V 2 bases short and J 4 bases short, with 12 bases between. CDR3 coding DNA: TGTGCCAGCAGTTTATCAGGAGGGGGTAATCAGCCCCAGCATTTT. Its protein is CASSLSGGGNQPQHF.